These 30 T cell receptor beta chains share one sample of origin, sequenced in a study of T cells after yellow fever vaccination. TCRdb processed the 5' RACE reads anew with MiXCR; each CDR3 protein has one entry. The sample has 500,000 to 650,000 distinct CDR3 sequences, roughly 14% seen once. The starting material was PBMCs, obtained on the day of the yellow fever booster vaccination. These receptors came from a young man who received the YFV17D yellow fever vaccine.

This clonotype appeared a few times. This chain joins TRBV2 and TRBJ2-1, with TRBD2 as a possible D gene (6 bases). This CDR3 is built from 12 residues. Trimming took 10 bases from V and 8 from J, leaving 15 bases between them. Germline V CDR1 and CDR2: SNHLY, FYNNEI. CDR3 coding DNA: TGTGCCATCAAGGCGGGGTTGGATGAGCAGTTCTTC. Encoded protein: CAIKAGLDEQFF.

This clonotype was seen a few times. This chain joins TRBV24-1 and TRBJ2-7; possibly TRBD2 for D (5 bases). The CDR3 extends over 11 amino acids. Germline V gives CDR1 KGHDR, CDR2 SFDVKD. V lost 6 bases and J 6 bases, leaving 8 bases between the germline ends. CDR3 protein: CATSTAGEQYF. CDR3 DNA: TGTGCCACCAGTACCGCGGGCGAGCAGTACTTC.

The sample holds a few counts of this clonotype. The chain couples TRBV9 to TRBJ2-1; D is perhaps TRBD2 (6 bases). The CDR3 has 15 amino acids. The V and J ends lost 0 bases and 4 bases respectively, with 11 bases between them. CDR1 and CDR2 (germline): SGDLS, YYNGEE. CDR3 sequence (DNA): TGTGCCAGCAGCGTAGCGGGAGAGGCTTACAATGAGCAGTTCTTC. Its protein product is CASSVAGEAYNEQFF.

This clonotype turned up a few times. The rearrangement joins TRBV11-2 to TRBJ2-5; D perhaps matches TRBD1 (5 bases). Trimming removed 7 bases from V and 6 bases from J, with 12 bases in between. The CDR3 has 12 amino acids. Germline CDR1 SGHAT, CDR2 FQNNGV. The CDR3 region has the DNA TGTGCCAGCACCCCTTTGGGGCAGACCCAGTACTTC. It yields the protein CASTPLGQTQYF.

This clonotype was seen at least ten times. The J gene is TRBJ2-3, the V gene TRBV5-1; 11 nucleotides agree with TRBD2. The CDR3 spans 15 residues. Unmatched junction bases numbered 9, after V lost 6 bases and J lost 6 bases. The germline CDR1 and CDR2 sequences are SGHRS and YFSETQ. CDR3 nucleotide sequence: TGCGCCAGCAACCAACTAGCGGGAGTCTCCGATACGCAGTATTTT. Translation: CASNQLAGVSDTQYF.

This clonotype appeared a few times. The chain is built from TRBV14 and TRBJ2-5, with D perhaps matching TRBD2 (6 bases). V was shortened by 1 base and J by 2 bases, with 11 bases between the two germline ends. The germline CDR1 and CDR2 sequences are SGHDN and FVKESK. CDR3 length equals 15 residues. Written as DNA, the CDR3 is TGTGCCAGCAGCCAAGGGGACGGGACTCAAGAGACCCAGTACTTC. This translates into CASSQGDGTQETQYF.

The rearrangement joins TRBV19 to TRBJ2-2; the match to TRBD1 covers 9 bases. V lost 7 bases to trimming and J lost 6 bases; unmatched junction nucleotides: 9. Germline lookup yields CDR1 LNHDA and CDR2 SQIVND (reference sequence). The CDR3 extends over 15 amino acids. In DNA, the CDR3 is TGTGCCAGTACGCGTTGGGGACAGGGTGCCGGGGAGCTGTTTTTT. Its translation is CASTRWGQGAGELFF. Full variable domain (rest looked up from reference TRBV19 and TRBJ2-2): DGGITQSPKYLFRKEGQNVTLSCEQNLNHDAMYWYRQDPGQGLRLIYYSQIVNDFQKGDIAEGYSVSREKKESFPLTVTSAQKNPTAFYLCASTRWGQGAGELFFGEGSRLTVL.

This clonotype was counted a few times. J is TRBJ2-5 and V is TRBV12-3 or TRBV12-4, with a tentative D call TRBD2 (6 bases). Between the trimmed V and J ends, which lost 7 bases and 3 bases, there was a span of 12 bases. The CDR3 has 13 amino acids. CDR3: CASNPGSEETQYF. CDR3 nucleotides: TGTGCCAGCAATCCCGGGAGCGAAGAGACCCAGTACTTC.

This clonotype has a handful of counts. The CDR3 DNA reads TGCAGCGTTGGGACAGGCTGGGCCTACGAGCAGTACTTC. It specifies CSVGTGWAYEQYF. The chain is built from TRBV29-1 and TRBJ2-7; 7 positions agree with TRBD1. This CDR3 is 13 amino acids long. With V trimmed by 4 bases and J by 2 bases, 5 bases remained unmatched. The germline CDR1 and CDR2 sequences are SQVTM and ANQGSEA.

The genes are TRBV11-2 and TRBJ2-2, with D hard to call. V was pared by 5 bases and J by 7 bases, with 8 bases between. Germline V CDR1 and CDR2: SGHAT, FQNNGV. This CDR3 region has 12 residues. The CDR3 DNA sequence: TGTGCCAGCAGCCACTCAAACGGGGAGCTGTTTTTT. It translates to CASSHSNGELFF.

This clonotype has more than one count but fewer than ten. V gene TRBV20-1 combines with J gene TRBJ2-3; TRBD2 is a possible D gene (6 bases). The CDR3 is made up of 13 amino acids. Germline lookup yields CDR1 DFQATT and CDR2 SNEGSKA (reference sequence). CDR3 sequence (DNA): TGCACTATACTAGCCCCACTCACAGATACGCAGTATTTT. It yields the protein CTILAPLTDTQYF.

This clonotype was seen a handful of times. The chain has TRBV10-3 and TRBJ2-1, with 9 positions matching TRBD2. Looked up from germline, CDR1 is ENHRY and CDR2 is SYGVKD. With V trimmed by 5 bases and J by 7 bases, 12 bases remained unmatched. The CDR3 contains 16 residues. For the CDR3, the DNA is TGTGCCATCAGTCCTTCGACTAGCGGAGCGGGGAATGAGCAGTTCTTC. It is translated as CAISPSTSGAGNEQFF.

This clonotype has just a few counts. CDR3 sequence (DNA): TGTGCCAGCAGCTTAGCGGGAGAGCGGCGGGAGACCCAGTACTTC. This encodes CASSLAGERRETQYF. The chain couples TRBV7-2 to TRBJ2-5; weak D call: TRBD2 (5 bases). The V gene lost 0 bases and the J gene lost 5 bases, with 13 bases spanning the gap. The CDR3 runs to 15 residues. The V gene's germline CDR1 is SGHTA and CDR2 FQGNSA.

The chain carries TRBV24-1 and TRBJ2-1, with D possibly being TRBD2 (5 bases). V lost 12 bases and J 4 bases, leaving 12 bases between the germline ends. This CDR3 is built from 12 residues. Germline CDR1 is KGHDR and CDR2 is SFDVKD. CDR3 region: CASRGAYNEQFF. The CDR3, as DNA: TGTGCCTCCCGGGGAGCGTACAATGAGCAGTTCTTC.

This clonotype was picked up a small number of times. The CDR3 DNA follows: TGCGCCAGCAGCTTACAGGGCCCCGGAAACACCATATATTTT. Translating gives CASSLQGPGNTIYF. The chain recombines TRBV5-1 with TRBJ1-3; D is possibly TRBD1 (6 bases). CDR1 and CDR2 (germline): SGHRS, YFSETQ. CDR3 size: 14 residues. V lost 2 bases, J lost 4 bases, and 10 bases lay in between.

The CDR3 nucleotides are TGCAGTGCTAGTAACACTCTCAAAAATAACTATGGCTACACCTTC. Translated: CSASNTLKNNYGYTF. The chain carries TRBV20-1 and TRBJ1-2; D ambiguous. Trimming took 3 bases from V and 1 from J, leaving 15 bases between them. Germline V CDR1 and CDR2: DFQATT, SNEGSKA (reference sequence). The CDR3 runs 15 residues.

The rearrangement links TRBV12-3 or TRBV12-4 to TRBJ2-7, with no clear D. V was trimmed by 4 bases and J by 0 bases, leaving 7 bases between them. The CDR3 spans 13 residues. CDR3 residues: CASSSVVSYEQYF. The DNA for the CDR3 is TGTGCCAGCAGTTCGGTCGTCTCCTACGAGCAGTACTTC.

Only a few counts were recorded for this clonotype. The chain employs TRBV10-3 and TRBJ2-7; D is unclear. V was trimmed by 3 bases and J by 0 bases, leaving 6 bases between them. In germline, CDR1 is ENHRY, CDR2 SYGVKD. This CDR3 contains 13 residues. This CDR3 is CAISDRSSYEQYF. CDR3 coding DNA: TGTGCCATCAGTGATAGGAGCTCCTACGAGCAGTACTTC.

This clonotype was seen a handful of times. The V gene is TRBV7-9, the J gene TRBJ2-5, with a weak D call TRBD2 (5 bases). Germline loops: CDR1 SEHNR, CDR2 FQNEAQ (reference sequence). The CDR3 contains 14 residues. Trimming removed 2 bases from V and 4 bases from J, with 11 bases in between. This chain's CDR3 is CASSLTPGIETQYF. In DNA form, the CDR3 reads TGTGCCAGCAGCTTAACGCCGGGAATAGAGACCCAGTACTTC.

This chain's CDR3 is CASSLGGVGEQYF. In DNA form, the CDR3 reads TGTGCCAGCAGTTTAGGAGGGGTGGGCGAGCAGTACTTC. The chain is built from TRBV12-3 or TRBV12-4 and TRBJ2-7; D possibly uses TRBD1 or TRBD2 (5 bases each). The CDR3 runs 13 residues. V lost 1 base and J lost 6, with 10 bases in between.

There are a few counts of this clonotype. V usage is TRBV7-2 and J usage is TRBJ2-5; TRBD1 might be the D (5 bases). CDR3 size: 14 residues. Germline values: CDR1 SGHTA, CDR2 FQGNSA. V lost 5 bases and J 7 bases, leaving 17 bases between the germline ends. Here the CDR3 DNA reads TGTGCCAGCAGCCTCCAGGGTATCTTGGGGACCCAGTACTTC. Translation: CASSLQGILGTQYF.

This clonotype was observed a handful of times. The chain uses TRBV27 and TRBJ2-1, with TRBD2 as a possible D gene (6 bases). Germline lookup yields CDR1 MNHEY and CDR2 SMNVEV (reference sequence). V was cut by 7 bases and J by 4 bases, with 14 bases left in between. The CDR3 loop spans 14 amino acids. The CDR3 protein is CASIDSGGYNEQFF. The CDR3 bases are TGTGCCAGCATAGATAGCGGAGGTTACAATGAGCAGTTCTTC.

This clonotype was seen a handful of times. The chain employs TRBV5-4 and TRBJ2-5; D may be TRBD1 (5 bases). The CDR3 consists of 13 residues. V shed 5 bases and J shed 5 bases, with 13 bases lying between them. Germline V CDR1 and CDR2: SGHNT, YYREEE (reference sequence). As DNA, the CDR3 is TGTGCCAGCAGACTTCAGGGTGGCGAGACCCAGTACTTC. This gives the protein CASRLQGGETQYF.

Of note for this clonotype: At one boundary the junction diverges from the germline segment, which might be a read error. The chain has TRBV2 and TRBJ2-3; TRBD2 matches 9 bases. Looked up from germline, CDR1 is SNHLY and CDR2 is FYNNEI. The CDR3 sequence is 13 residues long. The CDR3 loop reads CAGGGGGTDMQYF. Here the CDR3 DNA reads TGTGCCGGGGGCGGGGGGGGCACAGATATGCAGTATTTT.

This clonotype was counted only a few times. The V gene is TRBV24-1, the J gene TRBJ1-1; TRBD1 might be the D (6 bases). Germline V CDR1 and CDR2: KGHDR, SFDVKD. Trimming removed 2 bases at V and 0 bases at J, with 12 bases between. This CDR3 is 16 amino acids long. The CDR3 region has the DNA TGTGCCACCAGTGATTGCCTAACAGGGTTGAACACTGAAGCTTTCTTT. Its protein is CATSDCLTGLNTEAFF.

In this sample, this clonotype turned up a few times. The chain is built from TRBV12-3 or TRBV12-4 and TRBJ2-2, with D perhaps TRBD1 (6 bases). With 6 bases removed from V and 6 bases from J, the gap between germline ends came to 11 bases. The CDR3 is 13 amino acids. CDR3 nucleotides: TGTGCCAGCAGCCCCGGACAGTCCGGGGAGCTGTTTTTT. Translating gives CASSPGQSGELFF.

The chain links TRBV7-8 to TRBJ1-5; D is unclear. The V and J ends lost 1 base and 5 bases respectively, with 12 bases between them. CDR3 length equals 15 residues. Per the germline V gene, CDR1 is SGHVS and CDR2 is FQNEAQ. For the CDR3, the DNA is TGTGCCAGCAGCTTAGTGGGTTATTCTCATCAGCCCCAGCATTTT. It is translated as CASSLVGYSHQPQHF.

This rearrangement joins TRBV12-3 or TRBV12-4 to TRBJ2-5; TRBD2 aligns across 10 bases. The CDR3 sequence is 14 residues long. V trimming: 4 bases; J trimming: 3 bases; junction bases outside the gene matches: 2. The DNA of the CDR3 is TGTGCCAGCAGTTACACTAGCGGGGAAGAGACCCAGTACTTC. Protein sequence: CASSYTSGEETQYF.

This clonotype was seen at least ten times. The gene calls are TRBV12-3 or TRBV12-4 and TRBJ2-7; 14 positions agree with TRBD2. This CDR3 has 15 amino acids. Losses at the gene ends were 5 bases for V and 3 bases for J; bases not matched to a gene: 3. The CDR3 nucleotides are TGTGCCAGCAGTCAGGGGACTAGCGGGAGCTACGAGCAGTACTTC. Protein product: CASSQGTSGSYEQYF.

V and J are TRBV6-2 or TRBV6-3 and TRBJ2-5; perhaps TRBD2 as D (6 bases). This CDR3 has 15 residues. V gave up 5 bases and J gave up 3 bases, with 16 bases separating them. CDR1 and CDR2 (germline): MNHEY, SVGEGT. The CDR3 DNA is TGTGCCAGCAGTCCCACTCGGGGGATGGAAGAGACCCAGTACTTC. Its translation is CASSPTRGMEETQYF.